One sample yielded the 18 T cell receptor beta chains listed below, sequenced in a study of metastatic and nonmetastatic thyroid tumors. TCRdb used MiXCR to call clones anew from the PCR reads. Of 8,000 to 9,500 clones in the sample, 31% were seen once. Until they underwent thyroid surgery, no patient had received any treatment. Sequencing was performed on tumor tissue. The receptor set was obtained from a female donor with papillary thyroid cancer or a benign thyroid nodule (not recorded which). Some clones in this sample may be carry-over from other donors' samples.

The CDR3, as DNA: TGCGCCAGCAGCTTGGAAGAGGGATCCTACAATGAGCAGTTCTTC. Residues: CASSLEEGSYNEQFF. V and J are TRBV5-1 and TRBJ2-1; TRBD2 is a possible D gene (5 bases). The CDR3 length is 15 residues. Germline CDR1 SGHRS, CDR2 YFSETQ. V lost 0 bases and J 1 base, leaving 8 bases between the germline ends.

This clone has more than one count but fewer than ten. V and J are TRBV24-1 and TRBJ2-7, with no clear D. The germline gives CDR1 KGHDR, CDR2 SFDVKD. CDR3 size: 15 residues. V was trimmed by 3 bases and J by 2 bases, leaving 13 bases between them. The CDR3: CATSDPRQDPYEQYF. The CDR3 DNA is TGTGCCACCAGTGATCCGCGGCAGGACCCCTACGAGCAGTACTTC.

This clone is medium-sized. The chain joins TRBV20-1 to TRBJ2-7, with D unresolved. Trimming cost V 8 bases and J 0 bases, with 17 bases left between them. The CDR3 runs 14 residues. Germline CDR1 and CDR2: DFQATT and SNEGSKA (reference sequence). CDR3: CSPTPIGDSYEQYF. The CDR3 coding sequence is TGCAGTCCCACGCCCATTGGGGACTCCTACGAGCAGTACTTC.

Of note for this clone: A read error is likely, as this CDR3 ends without the conserved phenylalanine or tryptophan. The DNA is omitted, as the CDR3 cannot be located on it reliably, and the CDR3 follows TCRdb's listing. The chain combines TRBV2 with TRBJ2-5; TRBD2 is taken as the D call from the table, unchecked against the DNA. The germline gives CDR1 SNHLY, CDR2 FYNNEI. The CDR3 sequence runs 15 residues, both termini included. CDR3 in amino acids: CAGSESGTREETKYC.

The chain recombines TRBV28 with TRBJ2-1; D gene ambiguous. The germline gives CDR1 MDHEN, CDR2 SYDVKM. This CDR3 comprises 15 residues. The V and J ends lost 7 bases and 0 bases respectively, with 13 bases between them. The CDR3 DNA reads TGTGCCAGCACCCCCGGAAGCGTCTCCTACAATGAGCAGTTCTTC. Translating gives CASTPGSVSYNEQFF.

In its sample, this clone was seen a few times. V and J are TRBV28 and TRBJ1-1; 8 bases are shared with TRBD1. The CDR3 sequence is 12 residues long. The V gene end was trimmed by 5 bases and the J gene end by 10 bases; junction bases not matched to a gene: 6. Germline lookup yields CDR1 MDHEN and CDR2 SYDVKM. The chain's CDR3 is CASSPPDRAAFF. The CDR3 DNA follows: TGTGCCAGCAGTCCTCCGGACAGGGCAGCTTTCTTT. Filled out from reference TRBV28 and TRBJ1-1, the complete variable domain reads DVKVTQSSRYLVKRTGEKVFLECVQDMDHENMFWYRQDPGLGLRLIYFSYDVKMKEKGDIPEGYSVSREKKERFSLILESASTNQTSMYLCASSPPDRAAFFGQGTRLTVV.

This clone appeared a few times. This chain connects TRBV12-3 or TRBV12-4 to TRBJ2-5; TRBD1 aligns across 8 bases. CDR3 length: 16 amino acids. The trim removed 7 bases at V and 1 base at J, leaving 11 bases unmatched. In DNA, the CDR3 is TGTGCCAGCAACTCTTACAGACAGGGGAGCCAAGAGACCCAGTACTTC. Translated: CASNSYRQGSQETQYF.

The chain uses TRBV7-3 and TRBJ2-7, with D unclear. The CDR3 is 14 residues long. Trimming took 5 bases from V and 1 from J, leaving 12 bases between them. Germline V gene lookup returns CDR1 SGHTA and CDR2 FQGTGA. The CDR3 loop reads CASSAAPHSYEQYF. The CDR3, as DNA: TGTGCCAGCAGCGCCGCGCCGCATTCCTACGAGCAGTACTTC.

CDR3 protein: CASSPGQGNTEAFF. CDR3 DNA sequence: TGTGCCAGCAGTCCCGGACAGGGGAACACTGAAGCTTTCTTT. V usage is TRBV12-3 or TRBV12-4 and J usage is TRBJ1-1, with 8 bases matching TRBD1. This CDR3 region has 14 residues. Germline trimming cut 5 bases from V and 1 base from J; bases unmatched to any gene: 3.

The chain recombines TRBV11-3 with TRBJ2-7, with TRBD2 as a possible D gene (6 bases). The germline CDR1 and CDR2 sequences are SGHNT and YENEEA. The CDR3 is 16 amino acids. V gave up 4 bases and J gave up 3 bases, with 19 bases separating them. The CDR3: CASSSRDSPFVYEQYF. For the CDR3, the DNA is TGTGCCAGCAGCTCCAGGGACTCTCCTTTTGTCTACGAGCAGTACTTC.

This chain connects TRBV28 to TRBJ1-2, with a weak D call TRBD1 (6 bases). V shed 7 bases and J shed 11 bases, with 14 bases lying between them. The length of the CDR3 is 11 residues. The germline V gene encodes CDR1 MDHEN and CDR2 SYDVKM. Written as DNA, the CDR3 is TGTGCCAGCAAAACAGGGCGGGGGTACACCTTC. It is translated as CASKTGRGYTF.

This clone counts as medium-sized. The chain carries TRBV5-1 and TRBJ2-1; D not resolved. Trimming removed 2 bases from V and 4 bases from J, with 7 bases in between. The CDR3 length is 13 residues. Germline lookup yields CDR1 SGHRS and CDR2 YFSETQ. The CDR3 loop reads CASSFSRYNEQFF. The CDR3 DNA is TGCGCCAGCAGCTTTTCCAGATACAATGAGCAGTTCTTC.

By share of the sample, this clone is medium-sized. J is TRBJ2-7 and V is TRBV5-1; D gene ambiguous. V gave up 4 bases and J gave up 4 bases, with 12 bases separating them. The CDR3 length is 13 residues. CDR1 is SGHRS, CDR2 YFSETQ, per germline. CDR3 nucleotides: TGCGCCAGCAGCGAAGGGTGGAATTACGAGCAGTACTTC. It is translated as CASSEGWNYEQYF. Supplemented by reference TRBV5-1 and TRBJ2-7, the full variable domain reads KAGVTQTPRYLIKTRGQQVTLSCSPISGHRSVSWYQQTPGQGLQFLFEYFSETQRNKGNFPGRFSGRQFSNSRSEMNVSTLELGDSALYLCASSEGWNYEQYFGPGTRLTVT.

This clone was observed a few times. The chain combines TRBV6-1 with TRBJ2-5; TRBD1 matches at 8 bases. J lost 7 bases, V lost 7 bases, and 14 bases had no gene match. This CDR3 is 15 amino acids long. From germline, CDR1 is MNHNS and CDR2 SASEGT. CDR3 loop: CASTVGRGQSGTQYF. The DNA for the CDR3 is TGTGCCAGCACCGTAGGCAGGGGGCAATCGGGGACCCAGTACTTC.

There are many counts of this clone. V and J are TRBV24-1 and TRBJ1-3; D uncertain. The CDR3 loop spans 14 amino acids. Trimming left V 0 bases short and J 3 bases short, with 5 bases between. Germline CDR1 reads KGHDR; CDR2 reads SFDVKD. CDR3 bases: TGTGCCACCAGTGATTTGAACAGTGGAAACACCATATATTTT. It specifies CATSDLNSGNTIYF.

The V call is TRBV7-9, the J call TRBJ1-1; 7 bases map to TRBD1. V shed 1 base and J 4 bases; nucleotides not matched to a gene: 6. Germline V lookup: CDR1 SEHNR, CDR2 FQNEAQ (reference sequence). The CDR3 has 15 amino acids. CDR3 sequence: CASSLVGGTVTEAFF. The DNA for the CDR3 is TGTGCCAGCAGCTTAGTAGGGGGGACAGTCACTGAAGCTTTCTTT. Drawing the rest from reference TRBV7-9 and TRBJ1-1, the complete variable domain is DTGVSQNPRHKITKRGQNVTFRCDPISEHNRLYWYRQTLGQGPEFLTYFQNEAQLEKSRLLSDRFSAERPKGSFSTLEIQRTEQGDSAMYLCASSLVGGTVTEAFFGQGTRLTVV.

This clone turned up a few times. The chain recombines TRBV5-1 with TRBJ1-5; tentative D call: TRBD1 (6 bases). V was cut by 1 base and J by 4 bases, with 12 bases left in between. The CDR3 runs to 15 residues. In germline, CDR1 is SGHRS, CDR2 YFSETQ. For the CDR3, the DNA is TGCGCCAGCAGCTTGACCGGCCAGGGGAATCAGCCCCAGCATTTT. Translated: CASSLTGQGNQPQHF.

This clone was picked up a small number of times. The J gene is TRBJ2-3, the V gene TRBV15, with D possibly matching TRBD2 (5 bases). Trimming stripped 0 bases from V and 4 bases from J, with 11 bases between. This CDR3 is built from 15 residues. The V gene's germline CDR1 is LNHNV and CDR2 YYDKDF (reference sequence). CDR3 amino acids: CATSRDRGVPDTQYF. Here the CDR3 DNA reads TGTGCCACCAGCAGAGATCGGGGAGTGCCAGATACGCAGTATTTT.